The 28 T cell receptor beta chains below were found in one sample sequenced in a study of spatial heterogeneity in lung cancer. In TCRdb, the 5' RACE reads were re-called with MiXCR into one record per CDR3 protein. The table lists about 17,000 distinct CDR3 sequences, under 20% of them singletons. The time point is: sample taken at primary tumor resection. Tumor, nontumor lung or frozen PBMC supplied whole RNA, sequenced without sorting. This specimen was PBMCs, taken at surgery. All receptors come from a male donor with early-stage non-small cell lung cancer.

This clonotype was detected ten times or more. The genes are TRBV6-5 and TRBJ2-3; D call uncertain. CDR1 and CDR2 (germline): MNHEY, SVGAGI. Deletions cut 0 bases from V and 0 bases from J, with 7 bases between. The CDR3 runs 15 residues. The CDR3 coding sequence is TGTGCCAGCAGTTACTCACAGCGTAGCACAGATACGCAGTATTTT. Translation gives CASSYSQRSTDTQYF.

There are many counts of this clonotype. CDR3 amino acids: CASSQTEGYSYEQYF. The CDR3 nucleotides read TGTGCCAGCAGCCAAACAGAGGGGTACTCCTACGAGCAGTACTTC. The chain is built from TRBV3-1 and TRBJ2-7; D assignment may be TRBD1 or TRBD2 (5 bases each). Per germline, CDR1 LGHDT and CDR2 YNNKEL (reference sequence). CDR3 length: 15 residues. V was pared by 2 bases and J by 0 bases, with 11 bases between.

On this clonotype: A read error may explain this, as a much larger clone is one base away. The chain couples TRBV6-6 to TRBJ2-7; 9 nucleotides align to TRBD1. The length of the CDR3 is 15 residues. The trim removed 11 bases at V and 0 bases at J, leaving 11 bases unmatched. Germline assignment: CDR1 MNHNY and CDR2 SVGAGI (reference sequence). CDR3 in amino acids: CAGKSTGGHSYEQYF. CDR3 bases: TGTGCCGGCAAGTCAACAGGGGGCCACTCCTACGAGCAGTACTTC.

This clonotype showed up many times. This chain links TRBV2 with TRBJ2-7, with D possibly being TRBD2 (6 bases). The CDR3 covers 16 residues. Germline V lookup: CDR1 SNHLY, CDR2 FYNNEI. With 8 bases removed from V and 0 bases from J, the gap between germline ends came to 20 bases. In DNA, the CDR3 is TGTGCCAGCGGGGTCCGGGGGACGGCAAGCTCCTACGAGCAGTACTTC. Its protein product is CASGVRGTASSYEQYF.

This clonotype was observed many times. Here the CDR3 reads CASKRGPDTEAFF. CDR3 nucleotide sequence: TGCGCCAGCAAACGGGGACCCGACACTGAAGCTTTCTTT. This sequence joins TRBV5-1 and TRBJ1-1; D perhaps matches TRBD1 (5 bases). Germline V CDR1 and CDR2: SGHRS, YFSETQ. Between the trimmed V and J ends, which lost 6 bases and 3 bases, there was a span of 12 bases. There are 13 residues in the CDR3.

This clonotype was found many times. The chain joins TRBV5-1 to TRBJ1-1; TRBD1 agrees at 10 bases. With V trimmed by 4 bases and J by 5 bases, 11 bases remained unmatched. CDR3 length: 16 residues. Germline V CDR1 and CDR2: SGHRS, YFSETQ. The DNA of the CDR3 is TGCGCCAGCAGCCCCCCGGGACAGGGGAGTTGGACTGAAGCTTTCTTT. Protein product: CASSPPGQGSWTEAFF.

This clonotype came up many times. The chain employs TRBV11-2 and TRBJ2-5, with D perhaps matching TRBD2 (6 bases). V gave up 3 bases and J gave up 3 bases, with 14 bases separating them. The CDR3 sequence is 15 residues long. Germline V CDR1 and CDR2: SGHAT, FQNNGV. The CDR3 region has the DNA TGTGCCAGCAGCTTTCTCCGGGACTCAAAAGAGACCCAGTACTTC. It is translated as CASSFLRDSKETQYF.

J is TRBJ2-5 and V is TRBV27; D remains unclear. CDR3 length: 13 residues. V lost 3 bases, J lost 4 bases, and 9 bases lay in between. The germline V gene encodes CDR1 MNHEY and CDR2 SMNVEV (reference sequence). The CDR3 sequence is CASSLGQGETQYF. CDR3 bases: TGTGCCAGCAGTTTGGGTCAAGGAGAGACCCAGTACTTC.

This clonotype was found a few times. The J gene is TRBJ2-7, the V gene TRBV5-3; D is perhaps TRBD1 (5 bases). TRBV5-3 is annotated as an ORF whose role is uncertain. The CDR3 contains 16 residues. Trimming stripped 0 bases from V and 0 bases from J, with 13 bases between. CDR3 bases: TGTGCCAGAAGCTTGGAAAAGGGGTCGAGCTCCTACGAGCAGTACTTC. Protein sequence: CARSLEKGSSSYEQYF.

This clonotype occurred many times. This chain connects TRBV18 to TRBJ2-1; TRBD2 matches 11 bases. CDR1 and CDR2 from the germline V gene are KGHSH and LQKENI. The CDR3 contains 14 residues. V shed 5 bases, J shed 7 bases, and the junction held 4 bases outside the gene matches. CDR3 sequence: CASSSGTSGNEQFF. The CDR3 coding sequence is TGTGCCAGCTCATCAGGGACTAGCGGAAATGAGCAGTTCTTC.

V usage is TRBV7-8 and J usage is TRBJ1-1; perhaps TRBD1 as D (6 bases). The V end was cut by 1 base, the J end by 0 bases, with 12 bases between. CDR3 length: 16 residues. Per germline, CDR1 SGHVS and CDR2 FQNEAQ. The CDR3 region has the DNA TGTGCCAGCAGCTTAGATCCCGCAGGGGTGAACACTGAAGCTTTCTTT. Its protein is CASSLDPAGVNTEAFF.

This sequence joins TRBV7-2 and TRBJ1-2; D may be TRBD1 (6 bases). The V gene's germline CDR1 is SGHTA and CDR2 FQGNSA. The length of the CDR3 is 14 residues. The germline V and J ends were trimmed by 5 bases and 0 bases, with 10 bases remaining between them. The CDR3 DNA reads TGTGCCAGCAGCCCCGGGACAACTAACTATGGCTACACCTTC. Protein product: CASSPGTTNYGYTF.

Turning to this clonotype: At one end, the junction sequence differs from germline, possibly due to a read error. This chain links TRBV7-7 with TRBJ2-7; tentatively, D is TRBD1 (5 bases). Germline CDR1 and CDR2: SSHAT and FNYEAQ (reference sequence). The CDR3 extends over 15 amino acids. CDR3 sequence (DNA): TGTGCTAGCAGCCCCGGCGCAGGGAACCTCTACGAGCAGTACTTC. It encodes CASSPGAGNLYEQYF.

The chain joins TRBV3-1 to TRBJ2-5, with D perhaps TRBD1 or TRBD2 (5 bases each). The germline V and J ends were trimmed by 0 bases and 1 base, with 12 bases remaining between them. The CDR3 has 16 residues. CDR1 is LGHDT and CDR2 is YNNKEL in the germline V gene (reference sequence). CDR3 DNA sequence: TGTGCCAGCAGCCAAGATCGGGGCGGCCCCCAAGAGACCCAGTACTTC. Protein product: CASSQDRGGPQETQYF.

This clonotype has just one count. An end of the junction differs from the germline gene, which may be a read error. This rearrangement joins TRBV13 to TRBJ1-6, with a tentative D call TRBD1 (5 bases). Germline CDR1 and CDR2: PRHDT and FYEKMQ (reference sequence). This CDR3 is built from 16 residues. CDR3 nucleotides: TGTGCCAGCAGCTTAGGAAGGGGAGCCTATAGTTCACCCCTCCACTTT. As protein: CASSLGRGAYSSPLHF.

By sample share, this clonotype is medium-sized. V is TRBV19 and J is TRBJ1-2; TRBD1 matches at 7 bases. The germline gives CDR1 LNHDA, CDR2 SQIVND (reference sequence). V lost 6 bases, J lost 2 bases, and 9 bases stayed unmatched. This CDR3 has 15 residues. CDR3 protein: CASSPRDRGNYGYTF. The CDR3, as DNA: TGTGCCAGTAGCCCCCGGGACAGAGGGAACTATGGCTACACCTTC.

This clonotype has more than one count but fewer than ten. This chain joins TRBV20-1 and TRBJ2-5; 8 bases map to TRBD2. This CDR3 comprises 12 residues. V lost 5 bases to trimming and J lost 6 bases; unmatched junction nucleotides: 5. CDR1 and CDR2 (germline): DFQATT, SNEGSKA (reference sequence). The CDR3 reads CSALSGGQTQYF. The CDR3 bases are TGCAGTGCTTTGTCGGGGGGGCAGACCCAGTACTTC.

CDR3 DNA: TGTGCCATCAGTGGTACAGGGGGGAACACTGAAGCTTTCTTT. Its translation is CAISGTGGNTEAFF. The chain links TRBV10-3 to TRBJ1-1, with 8 positions matching TRBD1. Germline-derived CDR1 and CDR2 are ENHRY and SYGVKD. The CDR3 is made up of 14 amino acids. V gave up 4 bases and J gave up 1 base; unmatched junction bases: 2.

This clonotype occurred a few times. The V and J genes are TRBV6-2 or TRBV6-3 and TRBJ2-1; TRBD2 agrees at 8 bases. The CDR3 has 12 amino acids. J was trimmed by 7 bases and V by 11 bases; bases with no gene match: 7. The germline V gene has CDR1 MNHEY and CDR2 SVGEGT. The CDR3 here is CASGRGVNEQFF. In nucleotides, the CDR3 is TGTGCCTCCGGGCGGGGGGTGAATGAGCAGTTCTTC.

The chain is built from TRBV29-1 and TRBJ2-7; 11 bases line up with TRBD1. CDR1 is SQVTM and CDR2 is ANQGSEA in the germline V gene. The CDR3 is made up of 14 amino acids. V lost 2 bases to trimming and J lost 6 bases; unmatched junction nucleotides: 6. DNA of the CDR3: TGCAGCGTTGAAACCGGGACAGGGGGGTTCGAGCAGTACTTC. Translated: CSVETGTGGFEQYF.

In its sample, this clonotype was seen many times. The genes are TRBV2 and TRBJ1-1; D is unclear. The V gene's germline CDR1 is SNHLY and CDR2 FYNNEI. The CDR3 spans 15 residues. Trimming removed 2 bases from V and 1 base from J, with 11 bases in between. CDR3 amino acids: CASSELEVGNTEAFF. As DNA, the CDR3 is TGTGCCAGCAGTGAATTAGAGGTGGGGAACACTGAAGCTTTCTTT. Using reference TRBV2 and TRBJ1-1 for the parts outside the CDR3, the full variable domain is EPEVTQTPSHQVTQMGQEVILRCVPISNHLYFYWYRQILGQKVEFLVSFYNNEISEKSEIFDDQFSVERPDGSNFTLKIRSTKLEDSAMYFCASSELEVGNTEAFFGQGTRLTVV.

In its sample, this clonotype was seen a few times. The chain has TRBV25-1 and TRBJ2-7; 9 bases fit TRBD1. There are 15 residues in the CDR3. Germline CDR1 is MGHDK and CDR2 is SYGVNS. V shed 4 bases and J 2 bases; nucleotides not matched to a gene: 6. CDR3 sequence: CASSVAGQGPYEQYF. The CDR3 DNA follows: TGTGCCAGCAGTGTGGCGGGACAGGGTCCCTACGAGCAGTACTTC.

The genes are TRBV13 and TRBJ2-3; 9 nucleotides match TRBD1. From germline, CDR1 is PRHDT and CDR2 FYEKMQ (reference sequence). CDR3 length: 16 amino acids. The V segment lost 5 bases and the J segment 2 bases; nucleotides outside the gene matches: 8. CDR3 coding DNA: TGTGCCAGCAGCCGTAAGACAGGGGGTTCCACAGATACGCAGTATTTT. The encoded protein is CASSRKTGGSTDTQYF.

This clonotype is termed medium-sized. The chain carries TRBV11-3 and TRBJ2-3; 12 bases line up with TRBD2. V lost 5 bases to trimming and J lost 2 bases; unmatched junction nucleotides: 5. This CDR3 has 16 residues. Looked up from germline, CDR1 is SGHNT and CDR2 is YENEEA. Here the CDR3 DNA reads TGTGCCAGCAGCCTCGGACTAGCGGGGTACACAGATACGCAGTATTTT. Protein sequence: CASSLGLAGYTDTQYF.

Ten or more counts support this clonotype. This sequence joins TRBV6-2 or TRBV6-3 and TRBJ1-5; D possibly corresponds to TRBD1 (5 bases). Germline V gene sequence: CDR1 MNHEY, CDR2 SVGEGT. The CDR3 spans 14 residues. V was cut by 6 bases and J by 1 base, with 10 bases left in between. The CDR3 sequence: CASSMGGSNQPQHF. CDR3 bases: TGTGCCAGCAGCATGGGGGGGAGCAATCAGCCCCAGCATTTT.

This clonotype was observed many times. V is TRBV27 and J is TRBJ2-1; 11 bases match TRBD2. This CDR3 comprises 16 residues. CDR1 is MNHEY and CDR2 is SMNVEV in the germline V gene (reference sequence). Trimming took 5 bases from V and 8 from J; bases not matched to a gene: 11. DNA of the CDR3: TGTGCCAGCAGTATTAGCGGGGGGGCCAAGGAAGATGAGCAGTTCTTC. This gives the protein CASSISGGAKEDEQFF.

This clonotype appeared many times. J is TRBJ2-5 and V is TRBV15; 9 bases align to TRBD1. This CDR3 has 17 residues. J gave up 5 bases and V 0 bases, and 10 bases lay outside the gene matches. CDR1 is LNHNV, CDR2 YYDKDF, per germline (reference sequence). The CDR3: CATSRDAGDRVKETQYF. The DNA for the CDR3 is TGTGCCACCAGCAGAGATGCCGGGGACAGGGTAAAGGAGACCCAGTACTTC.

The genes are TRBV7-2 and TRBJ2-2, with TRBD1 matching over 7 bases. CDR1 SGHTA and CDR2 FQGNSA come from the germline V gene. The CDR3 is 14 residues long. With V trimmed by 5 bases and J by 6 bases, 6 bases remained unmatched. CDR3 sequence reads: CASSRNQGAGELFF. In DNA, the CDR3 is TGTGCCAGCAGCCGCAATCAGGGGGCCGGGGAGCTGTTTTTT.